This T cell receptor beta chain was retrieved from a study of OX40 agonist ivuxolimab in advanced cancers. Per germline, CDR1 LNHNV and CDR2 YYDKDF (reference sequence). Deletions cut 1 base from V and 8 bases from J, with 15 bases between. The CDR3 covers 16 residues. Assay used: immunoSEQ multiplex PCR; TCRdb lists only in-frame clones, some missing. This sample has 83,000 or so clones; 86% occur once, and the top ten carry approximately 1.9%. This TCR was recovered from an adult with an advanced solid tumor such as melanoma, head and neck, liver or kidney cancer. Sequences were derived from CD4+ or CD8+ T cells sorted from blood, sampled in a trial of the OX40 agonist ivuxolimab. The chain joins TRBV15 to TRBJ1-6; a weak D match, TRBD1 (6 bases). This CDR3 is CATSRGGRGLDSPLHF. CDR3 DNA sequence: TGTGCCACCAGCAGAGGAGGCAGGGGCTTGGATTCACCCCTCCACTTT.